The next 27 T cell receptor beta chains were all read from a single sample in a study of blood T cell repertoires in COVID-19. Sequencing was performed with immunoSEQ multiplex PCR; in TCRdb, only in-frame clones are kept and a portion is missing. The sample has fewer than 30,000 clones; 86% are singletons. Sequencing was performed on peripheral blood. The receptor set was obtained from a middle-aged man with active COVID-19.

This chain uses TRBV5-1 with TRBJ2-3; 7 bases match TRBD1. This CDR3 has 16 amino acids. CDR1 SGHRS and CDR2 YFSETQ come from the germline V gene. With 0 bases clipped from V and 7 bases from J, the junction kept 11 bases outside the gene matches. The CDR3 loop reads CASSLVQGTTQNTQYF. CDR3 nucleotides: TGCGCCAGCAGCTTGGTACAGGGGACCACACAAAATACGCAGTATTTT.

The chain carries TRBV2 and TRBJ2-7, with a tentative D call TRBD2 (6 bases). Trimming took off 10 bases at V and 2 bases at J, with 15 bases between the two ends. CDR1 and CDR2 (germline): SNHLY, FYNNEI. CDR3 length: 13 residues. The DNA of the CDR3 is TGTGCCATAGGGAGGTCGGGGCCCTACGAGCAGTACTTC. This gives the protein CAIGRSGPYEQYF.

This chain links TRBV20-1 with TRBJ2-7; tentatively, D is TRBD2 (5 bases). This CDR3 spans 15 amino acids. V lost 3 bases and J lost 0, with 15 bases in between. Germline V gives CDR1 DFQATT, CDR2 SNEGSKA (reference sequence). CDR3 DNA sequence: TGCAGTGCTAGTAATCCGGGGTCAAACTCCTACGAGCAGTACTTC. This gives the protein CSASNPGSNSYEQYF.

This clone was detected only a few times. V is TRBV19 and J is TRBJ2-7, with D possibly matching TRBD1 (6 bases). The V gene's germline CDR1 is LNHDA and CDR2 SQIVND (reference sequence). V was clipped by 3 bases and J by 5 bases, with 11 bases between them. The CDR3 is 13 amino acids. CDR3 DNA: TGTGCCAGTAGTATTTGGGACAAAGACGAGCAGTACTTC. Translation gives CASSIWDKDEQYF.

By sample fraction, this clone is medium-sized. The chain links TRBV7-9 to TRBJ2-7; a weak D match, TRBD2 (6 bases). V dropped 1 base and J dropped 6 bases, with 13 bases sitting between them. This CDR3 contains 14 residues. Germline CDR1 is SEHNR and CDR2 is FQNEAQ (reference sequence). CDR3: CASSLVTSSGEQYF. The CDR3 DNA is TGTGCCAGCAGCTTAGTAACTAGCTCCGGCGAGCAGTACTTC. Using reference TRBV7-9 and TRBJ2-7 for the parts outside the CDR3, the full variable domain is DTGVSQNPRHKITKRGQNVTFRCDPISEHNRLYWYRQTLGQGPEFLTYFQNEAQLEKSRLLSDRFSAERPKGSFSTLEIQRTEQGDSAMYLCASSLVTSSGEQYFGPGTRLTVT.

The V and J genes are TRBV25-1 and TRBJ2-5, with no clear D. Trimming left V 2 bases short and J 6 bases short, with 4 bases between. Germline-derived CDR1 and CDR2 are MGHDK and SYGVNS. CDR3 size: 11 residues. The CDR3 DNA sequence: TGTGCCAGCAGTGAAGGCAAGACCCAGTACTTC. Encoded protein: CASSEGKTQYF.

The gene calls are TRBV11-3 and TRBJ2-3; D is unresolved. The V gene lost 0 bases and the J gene lost 8 bases, with 9 bases spanning the gap. The CDR3 runs 13 residues. From germline, CDR1 is SGHNT and CDR2 YENEEA. The CDR3 region has the DNA TGTGCCAGCAGCTTAGATCTCGTGGCTACGCAGTATTTT. It specifies CASSLDLVATQYF.

The V call is TRBV7-9, the J call TRBJ2-2; unclear D gene. The ends were cut back, 2 bases at V and 0 bases at J, with 16 bases in the middle. CDR3 size: 18 residues. CDR1 SEHNR and CDR2 FQNEAQ come from the germline V gene (reference sequence). This CDR3 reads CASSLRSPSTANTGELFF. CDR3 DNA sequence: TGTGCCAGCAGCTTACGTTCCCCGAGTACAGCGAACACCGGGGAGCTGTTTTTT.

This rearrangement joins TRBV30 to TRBJ1-2; possible D gene TRBD1, 5 bases. Per germline, CDR1 GTSNPN and CDR2 SVGIG (reference sequence). The CDR3 length is 12 residues. V dropped 5 bases and J dropped 2 bases, with 9 bases sitting between them. CDR3 region: CAWDPGNYGYTF. CDR3 coding DNA: TGTGCCTGGGACCCAGGGAACTATGGCTACACCTTC.

This clone was counted between two and nine times. The V call is TRBV7-2, the J call TRBJ1-4; TRBD1 aligns across 10 bases. Germline-derived CDR1 and CDR2 are SGHTA and FQGNSA. The trim removed 5 bases at V and 2 bases at J, leaving 5 bases unmatched. The length of the CDR3 is 16 residues. The CDR3 sequence is CASSQRQGATNEKLFF. CDR3 coding DNA: TGTGCCAGCAGCCAGAGACAGGGGGCTACTAATGAAAAACTGTTTTTT.

V gene TRBV24-1 combines with J gene TRBJ2-2; D not resolved. CDR3 length: 13 amino acids. V was trimmed by 1 base and J by 4 bases, leaving 3 bases between them. CDR1 and CDR2 (germline): KGHDR, SFDVKD. The CDR3 sequence is CATSDFSTGELFF. CDR3 sequence (DNA): TGTGCCACCAGTGATTTTAGCACCGGGGAGCTGTTTTTT.

This sequence joins TRBV24-1 and TRBJ2-1; tentative D call: TRBD2 (5 bases). CDR3 length equals 13 residues. CDR1 is KGHDR and CDR2 is SFDVKD in the germline V gene. The ends were cut back, 4 bases at V and 12 bases at J, with 15 bases in the middle. CDR3 protein: CATSEPGILGQFF. The CDR3 coding sequence is TGTGCCACCAGTGAGCCGGGAATTTTGGGGCAGTTCTTC.

The chain couples TRBV7-3 to TRBJ2-3; 9 bases line up with TRBD2. The CDR3 spans 22 residues. V dropped 1 base and J dropped 0; count of bases not matched to a gene: 20. Per the germline V gene, CDR1 is SGHTA and CDR2 is FQGTGA. CDR3 region: CASSLNPSAGLAPSPSTDTQYF. CDR3 bases: TGTGCCAGCAGCTTAAATCCCTCAGCAGGACTAGCGCCTTCCCCTAGCACAGATACGCAGTATTTT.

Here the CDR3 reads CASSPRRLAGGNEQFF. CDR3 bases: TGTGCCAGCAGTCCCCGCCGACTAGCGGGAGGGAATGAGCAGTTCTTC. This chain uses TRBV2 with TRBJ2-1; 14 bases line up with TRBD2. Trimming at V came to 5 bases and at J to 7 bases, leaving 7 bases not matched to a gene. From germline, CDR1 is SNHLY and CDR2 FYNNEI. The CDR3 has 16 amino acids.

The chain uses TRBV7-2 and TRBJ2-7; D call uncertain. CDR3 size: 10 residues. V was cut by 9 bases and J by 8 bases, with 11 bases left in between. Germline V gene lookup returns CDR1 SGHTA and CDR2 FQGNSA. The DNA of the CDR3 is TGTGCCAGTGGAGAAAATCAGCAGTACTTC. This codes for CASGENQQYF.

This rearrangement joins TRBV7-2 to TRBJ2-3; tentative D call: TRBD1 (6 bases). Trimming pared 5 bases from V and 5 bases from J, leaving 14 bases between. The CDR3 sequence is 14 residues long. CDR1 and CDR2 from the germline V gene are SGHTA and FQGNSA. The CDR3 bases are TGTGCCAGCAGCCTTGGGACAATCCAAGATACGCAGTATTTT. It specifies CASSLGTIQDTQYF.

This clone was counted a single time. The chain combines TRBV30 with TRBJ2-6; D not resolved. Germline CDR1 reads GTSNPN; CDR2 reads SVGIG (reference sequence). V was clipped by 0 bases and J by 2 bases, with 8 bases between them. This CDR3 is 15 amino acids long. In DNA form, the CDR3 reads TGTGCCTGGAGTGTCAGGTCCGCTGGGGCCAACGTCCTGACTTTC. It specifies CAWSVRSAGANVLTF.

The rearrangement uses TRBV6-5 and TRBJ1-2, with 9 bases fitting TRBD1. The CDR3 contains 14 residues. J lost 7 bases, V lost 6 bases, and 9 bases had no gene match. Germline-derived CDR1 and CDR2 are MNHEY and SVGAGI. As DNA, the CDR3 is TGTGCCAGCAGAAGGGACAGGGTGCCTGCTGGCTACACCTTC. Encoded protein: CASRRDRVPAGYTF.

The rearrangement joins TRBV7-9 to TRBJ1-1, with 8 bases fitting TRBD1. Germline V lookup: CDR1 SEHNR, CDR2 FQNEAQ (reference sequence). V trimming: 7 bases; J trimming: 4 bases; junction bases outside the gene matches: 8. The length of the CDR3 is 14 residues. This CDR3 is CASTVQGGSTEAFF. CDR3 DNA sequence: TGTGCCAGCACCGTACAGGGGGGAAGCACTGAAGCTTTCTTT.

This chain links TRBV5-1 with TRBJ2-5; 8 positions match TRBD2. After removal of 0 bases from V and 2 bases from J, the junction contained 6 bases not matched to a gene. Germline V CDR1 and CDR2: SGHRS, YFSETQ. The CDR3 consists of 16 residues. In DNA, the CDR3 is TGCGCCAGCAGCTTGGATGCGGGGGGCCCACAAGAGACCCAGTACTTC. Its protein is CASSLDAGGPQETQYF. The full variable domain, with the rest looked up from reference TRBV5-1 and TRBJ2-5, is KAGVTQTPRYLIKTRGQQVTLSCSPISGHRSVSWYQQTPGQGLQFLFEYFSETQRNKGNFPGRFSGRQFSNSRSEMNVSTLELGDSALYLCASSLDAGGPQETQYFGPGTRLLVL.

This clone was seen a few times. The chain recombines TRBV2 with TRBJ2-1; 11 bases agree with TRBD2. Germline V gene lookup returns CDR1 SNHLY and CDR2 FYNNEI. CDR3 length equals 15 residues. The V segment lost 1 base and the J segment 5 bases; nucleotides outside the gene matches: 1. The CDR3 DNA follows: TGTGCCAGCAGTGAAGGACTAGCGGGGCACAATGAGCAGTTCTTC. Its translation: CASSEGLAGHNEQFF. The full variable domain, its missing parts supplied by reference TRBV2 and TRBJ2-1, is EPEVTQTPSHQVTQMGQEVILRCVPISNHLYFYWYRQILGQKVEFLVSFYNNEISEKSEIFDDQFSVERPDGSNFTLKIRSTKLEDSAMYFCASSEGLAGHNEQFFGPGTRLTVL.

This chain uses TRBV7-8 with TRBJ2-1, with 7 bases matching TRBD2. CDR1 SGHVS and CDR2 FQNEAQ come from the germline V gene. This CDR3 is 14 amino acids long. With V trimmed by 1 base and J by 7 bases, 4 bases remained unmatched. In DNA, the CDR3 is TGTGCCAGCAGCTTAGGGACTAGAGAAAATGAGCAGTTCTTC. Its protein product is CASSLGTRENEQFF.

The genes are TRBV5-4 and TRBJ2-1; 13 nucleotides match TRBD2. The germline gives CDR1 SGHNT, CDR2 YYREEE (reference sequence). CDR3 size: 16 residues. V was clipped by 4 bases and J by 4 bases; unmatched bases: 5. The CDR3 nucleotides read TGTGCCAGCAGCACAGGACTAGCGGGAGAGTACAATGAGCAGTTCTTC. Protein: CASSTGLAGEYNEQFF. Full variable domain (rest looked up from reference TRBV5-4 and TRBJ2-1): ETGVTQSPTHLIKTRGQQVTLRCSSQSGHNTVSWYQQALGQGPQFIFQYYREEENGRGNFPPRFSGLQFPNYSSELNVNALELDDSALYLCASSTGLAGEYNEQFFGPGTRLTVL.

The rearrangement joins TRBV12-3 or TRBV12-4 to TRBJ1-4, with D unresolved. Trimming left V 5 bases short and J 5 bases short, with 9 bases between. This CDR3 comprises 13 residues. Here the CDR3 DNA reads TGTGCCAGCAGTCCCAGGTTAAATGAAAAACTGTTTTTT. Protein: CASSPRLNEKLFF.

The chain couples TRBV7-2 to TRBJ1-1; a weak D match, TRBD1 (6 bases). CDR1 is SGHTA, CDR2 FQGNSA, per germline. Trimming shortened V by 5 bases and J by 4 bases, and 14 bases separated the two germline ends. The CDR3 runs to 14 residues. The CDR3 loop is CASSATGPVTEAFF. CDR3 DNA sequence: TGTGCCAGCAGCGCGACAGGACCAGTCACTGAAGCTTTCTTT.

This clone turned up a few times. CDR3 in DNA: TGTGCCAGCAGCTTAGTAGGGGTTAATGAGCAGTTCTTC. It codes for CASSLVGVNEQFF. This rearrangement joins TRBV7-9 to TRBJ2-1, with a weak D call TRBD1 (5 bases). Germline CDR1 reads SEHNR; CDR2 reads FQNEAQ (reference sequence). The CDR3 has 13 residues. Trimming took off 1 base at V and 7 bases at J, with 8 bases between the two ends.

The chain has TRBV7-9 and TRBJ2-7, with D unclear. Trimming pared 2 bases from V and 2 bases from J, leaving 10 bases between. Germline V CDR1 and CDR2: SEHNR, FQNEAQ (reference sequence). The CDR3 consists of 14 residues. The CDR3 bases are TGTGCCAGCAGCTTACACTCCTACCCCTACGAGCAGTACTTC. Its protein is CASSLHSYPYEQYF.